This T cell receptor beta chain was sequenced in a study of T-cell memory formation after mild COVID-19. Study-wide context: The TCR clusters were mostly specific to one donor. Study-wide findings and caveats: Mainly in CM and EM were contracting CD4+ clones; CD8+ were in EMRA.

Comments on this clonotype: Its antigen is unknown.

After 5'RACE with constant-segment primers, TCR alpha and TCR beta cDNA libraries carrying sample barcodes and UMIs were obtained. In TCRdb, the 5' RACE reads were re-called with MiXCR into one record per CDR3 protein. The table shows fewer than 500,000 distinct CDR3 sequences, with around a quarter occurring only once. Germline V gene sequence: CDR1 SQVTM, CDR2 ANQGSEA. V was cut by 2 bases and J by 2 bases, with 11 bases left in between. The CDR3 spans 14 residues. This chain links TRBV29-1 with TRBJ2-3; D gene unclear. The TCR comes from an adult woman who had mild COVID-19 (a few samples of this study predate the infection). Cell type and time point are not known. Specimen: PBMCs or a T cell subset sorted from them (not recorded which). The CDR3: CSVESRGFTDTQYF. The CDR3 DNA follows: TGCAGCGTTGAATCTCGCGGATTCACAGATACGCAGTATTTT.